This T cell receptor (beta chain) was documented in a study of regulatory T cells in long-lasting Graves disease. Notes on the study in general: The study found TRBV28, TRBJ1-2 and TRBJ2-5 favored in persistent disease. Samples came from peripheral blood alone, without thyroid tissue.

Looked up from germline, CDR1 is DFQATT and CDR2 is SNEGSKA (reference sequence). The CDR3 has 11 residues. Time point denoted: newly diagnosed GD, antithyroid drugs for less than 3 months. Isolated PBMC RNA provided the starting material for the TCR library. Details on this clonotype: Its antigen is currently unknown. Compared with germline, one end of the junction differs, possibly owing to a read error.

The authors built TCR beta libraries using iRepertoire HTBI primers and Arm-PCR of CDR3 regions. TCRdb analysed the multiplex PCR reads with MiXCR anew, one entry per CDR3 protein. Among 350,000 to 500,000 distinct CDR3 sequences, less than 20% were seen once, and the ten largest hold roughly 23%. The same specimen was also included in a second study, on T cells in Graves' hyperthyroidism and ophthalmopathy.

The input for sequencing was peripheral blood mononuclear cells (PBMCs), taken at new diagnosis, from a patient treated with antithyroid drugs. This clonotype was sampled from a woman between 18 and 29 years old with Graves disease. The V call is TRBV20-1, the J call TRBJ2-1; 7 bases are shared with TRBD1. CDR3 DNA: TGCAGTGCTAGAGACAGGGGGTGGGTGATCTTC. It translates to CSARDRGWVIF.